These T cell receptor beta chains were read from a single sample in a study of blood T cell repertoires in COVID-19. Only in-frame clones appear in the TCRdb table, and some are missing; sequencing was by immunoSEQ multiplex PCR. Of 400,000 or so clones in the sample, approximately 85% were seen once. What was sequenced was PBMCs or T cells enriched from blood (not recorded which). The receptor source for this set is a woman between 40 and 55 years old with acute COVID-19. The CDR3 runs from the conserved cysteine through the conserved F or W. Each record gives: D gene, J gene, clone size, V gene, CDR3 DNA, CDR3 protein. D genes are given only for firm matches. Expanded clones are given a class, and other clones once, few, many or no size at all.

>-|TRBJ1-2|-|TRBV6-5
TGTGCCAGCAGCACAGGAGTCTATGGCTACACCTTC
CASSTGVYGYTF
>TRBD1|TRBJ1-1|once|TRBV9
TGTGCCAGCAGCGGGACAGGGGGGAACACTGAAGCTTTCTTT
CASSGTGGNTEAFF
>-|TRBJ1-1|-|TRBV3-1/TRBV3-2
TGTGCCAGCAGCCATCGGGACACTTCCATGAACACTGAAGCTTTCTTT
CASSHRDTSMNTEAFF
>-|TRBJ2-2|once|TRBV2
TGTGCCAGCAGTGAAGCGGCCAATTCCGGGGAGCTGTTTTTT
CASSEAANSGELFF
>TRBD2|TRBJ2-3|-|TRBV5-1
TGCGCCAGCAGCACTTTAGCGGGGAGCACAGATACGCAGTATTTT
CASSTLAGSTDTQYF
>-|TRBJ2-1|-|TRBV7-2
TGTGCCAGCAGCTATCTAAACTCCTACAATGAGCAGTTCTTC
CASSYLNSYNEQFF
>-|TRBJ1-6|few|TRBV27
TGTGCCAGCGGTGGACTATATAATTCACCCCTCCACTTT
CASGGLYNSPLHF
>-|TRBJ1-1|-|TRBV6-5
TGTGCCAGCGGTCGGGGGGCGACCACTGAAGCTTTCTTT
CASGRGATTEAFF
>-|TRBJ2-7|few|TRBV4-2
TGTGCCAGCAGCCGCTCGCTAGAGGACAGCTCCTACGAGCAGTACTTC
CASSRSLEDSSYEQYF
>TRBD1|TRBJ1-1|many|TRBV5-1
TGCGCCAGCAGTTCAGGGACAGGAATCGAAGCTTTCTTT
CASSSGTGIEAFF
>TRBD1|TRBJ1-5|-|TRBV18
TGTGCCAGCTCATTAACGGACAGGGGACGGCCCCAGCATTTT
CASSLTDRGRPQHF
>-|TRBJ2-7|-|TRBV2
TGTGCCAGCAGTGAACGTCAGGCAGGGTCCTACGAGCAGTACTTC
CASSERQAGSYEQYF
>-|TRBJ1-4|few|TRBV19
TGTGCCAGTAGTATCCGGTTGGGAGGGGATGGCGAAAAACTGTTTTTT
CASSIRLGGDGEKLFF
>-|TRBJ1-6|once|TRBV2
TGTGCCAGCAGCGGTATATCACCCCTCCACTTT
CASSGISPLHF
>-|TRBJ1-1|-|TRBV6-5
TGTGCCAGCACAGGGCCCATGAACACTGAAGCTTTCTTT
CASTGPMNTEAFF
>-|TRBJ1-4|-|TRBV5-1
TGCGCCACCACCCTCGGGGCAACTAATGAAAAACTGTTTTTT
CATTLGATNEKLFF
>-|TRBJ2-3|-|TRBV5-4
TGTGCCAGCAGGTGGCTAGGGGCAGATACGCAGTATTTT
CASRWLGADTQYF
>-|TRBJ1-3|-|TRBV12-3/TRBV12-4
TGTGCCAGCGAACTCGTAAACACCATATATTTT
CASELVNTIYF
>-|TRBJ1-1|-|TRBV5-1
TGCGCCAGCAGCTCCTACACCCTAGGTACTGAAGCTTTCTTT
CASSSYTLGTEAFF
>-|TRBJ1-1|-|TRBV25-1
TGTGCCAGCTCCCCAAGGGGGATCGAAGTTTTAGCTTTCTTT
CASSPRGIEVLAFF
>-|TRBJ1-3|-|TRBV19
TGTGCCAGTAAGGCCAGGGCTGACTCTGGAAACACCATATATTTT
CASKARADSGNTIYF
>TRBD2|TRBJ2-1|-|TRBV30
TGTGCCTGGATAGGCGGGAGCTCCTACAATGAGCAGTTCTTC
CAWIGGSSYNEQFF
>-|TRBJ1-4|-|TRBV30
TGTGCCTGGAGTGATCCGGGGGAACTGTTTTTT
CAWSDPGELFF
>-|TRBJ2-1|few|TRBV30
TGTGCCTGGGGAAGCGCGGGGGCCTTCAGCAATGAGCAGTTCTTC
CAWGSAGAFSNEQFF
>-|TRBJ2-7|-|TRBV5-1
TGCGCCAGCAGCAAACAGGATCACGAGCAGTACTTC
CASSKQDHEQYF
>-|TRBJ1-1|-|TRBV7-8
TGTGCCAGCAGCTCATGGCAGGGAGAAGCTTTCTTT
CASSSWQGEAFF
>-|TRBJ1-2|-|TRBV19
TGTGCCAGTAGTCCGCCTGGAGAGGGTGGCTACACCTTC
CASSPPGEGGYTF
>-|TRBJ1-2|once|TRBV19
TGTGCCAGTAAGGGAGGGGCAAGGAGGGACTATGGCTACACCTTC
CASKGGARRDYGYTF
>TRBD2|TRBJ2-5|-|TRBV6-5
TGTGCCAGCAGTTTTCGGCGGGGGGGCCGGGAGACCCAGTACTTC
CASSFRRGGRETQYF
>TRBD1|TRBJ1-6|-|TRBV2
TGTGCCACCGTAGGACAGGGAGGGGCAATCCTCCACTTT
CATVGQGGAILHF
>TRBD2|TRBJ2-3|-|TRBV27
TGTGCCAGCAGTCTCTCGGGACTAGCAACAGATACGCAGTATTTT
CASSLSGLATDTQYF
>TRBD1|TRBJ1-5|-|TRBV4-2
TGTGCCAGCAGCCCACAGGGGGCCAGCAATCAGCCCCAGCATTTT
CASSPQGASNQPQHF
>-|TRBJ2-2|-|TRBV2
TGTGCCAGCAGTGGCATCGGCACCGGGGAGCTGTTTTTT
CASSGIGTGELFF
>-|TRBJ2-3|-|TRBV5-1
TGCGCCAGCAGCTTGGTCATGAGTAGCACAGATACGCAGTATTTT
CASSLVMSSTDTQYF
>-|TRBJ2-7|-|TRBV5-5
TGTGCCAGCAGCTTGGTCGGTTCTAGCGTATCCTACGAGCAGTACTTC
CASSLVGSSVSYEQYF
>-|TRBJ1-1|-|TRBV30
TGTGCCTGGAGTGTATTAAAAGGGCGGTCAGGGGCGCAGGGTGAAGCTTTCTTT
CAWSVLKGRSGAQGEAFF
>-|TRBJ2-7|-|TRBV5-6
TGTGCCAGCAGCTTCGAGTTTCCGAGATACGAGCAGTACTTC
CASSFEFPRYEQYF
>TRBD1|TRBJ2-7|-|TRBV5-1
TGCGCCAGCAGCATGGGACAGACTTCATACGAGCAGTACTTC
CASSMGQTSYEQYF
>TRBD1|TRBJ2-2|-|TRBV11-3
TGTGCCAGCAGCCCGGGACAGGGTGACACCGGGGAGCTGTTTTTT
CASSPGQGDTGELFF
>-|TRBJ1-4|few|TRBV11-2
TGTGCCAGCAGCTCGGCAGGGGCAACTAATGAAAAACTGTTTTTT
CASSSAGATNEKLFF
>TRBD1|TRBJ1-2|-|TRBV20-1
TGCAGTGCTAGTCAGGACAGGGTTGATGGCTACACCTTC
CSASQDRVDGYTF
>-|TRBJ2-1|-|TRBV7-8
TGTGCCAGCAGCGGAACCGGGACTCAACGAGGGGAGCAGTTCTTC
CASSGTGTQRGEQFF
>TRBD1|TRBJ2-5|-|TRBV3-1/TRBV3-2
TGTGCCAGCAGCCACCCGGGACAGGGGGCGACCCAGTACTTC
CASSHPGQGATQYF
>-|TRBJ2-2|-|TRBV9
TGTGCCAGCAGCGCAAGGGACATCACCGGGGAGCTGTTTTTT
CASSARDITGELFF
>TRBD2|TRBJ2-3|few|TRBV4-2
TGTGCCAGCAGCCAGGGCCTTAGCGGGGTTGGGCATACGCAGTATTTT
CASSQGLSGVGHTQYF
>TRBD1|TRBJ2-5|-|TRBV2
TGTGCCAGCAGACCGACAGGGCAAGAGACCCAGTACTTC
CASRPTGQETQYF
>TRBD1|TRBJ1-6|-|TRBV11-2
TGTGCCAGCAGCCCTAGGGACAGGGGGCTGTCACCCCTCCACTTT
CASSPRDRGLSPLHF
>-|TRBJ1-6|-|TRBV4-2
TGTGCCAGCAGCCAAGATCTGATAGGGGCTGGTAATTCACCCCTCCACTTT
CASSQDLIGAGNSPLHF
>-|TRBJ1-1|-|TRBV11-2
TGTGCCAGCAGCTTACAGTGGAACACTGAAGCTTTCTTT
CASSLQWNTEAFF
>-|TRBJ1-2|-|TRBV7-9
TGTGCCAGCAGCTTAAGGAGTTATGGCTACACCTTC
CASSLRSYGYTF
>TRBD1|TRBJ1-2|-|TRBV5-6
TGTGCCAGCACCCCGGACAGGGCTAACTATGGCTACACCTTC
CASTPDRANYGYTF
>TRBD1|TRBJ2-7|-|TRBV4-1
TGCGCCAGCAGCCAAGGGGGACAGTCCTACGAGCAGTACTTC
CASSQGGQSYEQYF
>-|TRBJ1-6|-|TRBV2
TGTGCCAGCAGGGGGCAGGGATGGGGCTATAATTCACCCCTCCACTTT
CASRGQGWGYNSPLHF